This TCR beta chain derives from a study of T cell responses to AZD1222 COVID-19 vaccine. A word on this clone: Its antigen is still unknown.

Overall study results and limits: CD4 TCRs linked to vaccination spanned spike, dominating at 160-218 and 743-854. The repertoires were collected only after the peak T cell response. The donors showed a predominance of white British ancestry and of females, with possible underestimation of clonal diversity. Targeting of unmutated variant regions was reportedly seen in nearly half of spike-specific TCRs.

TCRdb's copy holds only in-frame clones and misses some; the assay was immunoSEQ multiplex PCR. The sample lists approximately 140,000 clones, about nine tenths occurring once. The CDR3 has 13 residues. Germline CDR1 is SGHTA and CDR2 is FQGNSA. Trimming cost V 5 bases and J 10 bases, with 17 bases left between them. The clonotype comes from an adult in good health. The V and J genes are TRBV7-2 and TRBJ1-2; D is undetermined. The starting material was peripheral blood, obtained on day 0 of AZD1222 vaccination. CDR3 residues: CASSPWTMDIYTF. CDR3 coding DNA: TGTGCCAGCAGCCCCTGGACGATGGATATCTACACCTTC.